This entry features one TCR beta chain sequence. Seattle's cohort entered during active infection and was followed longitudinally. This sample was included in a study of blood T cell repertoires in COVID-19. V shed 8 bases and J shed 0 bases, with 7 bases lying between them. Germline V gene sequence: CDR1 GTSNPN, CDR2 SVGIG (reference sequence). CDR3 length: 11 residues. Source study methods: Estimated nucleated cell counts came from reference gene primer amplification. Sequencing used immunoSEQ multiplex PCR; TCRdb keeps in-frame clones, though not all of them. V and J calls and clone size are given by that table; D and trimming were obtained from the DNA. The sample lists about 160,000 clones; around 87% were seen once.

The sample comprised peripheral blood. The J gene is TRBJ1-1, the V gene TRBV30, with D uncertain. The sequence came from a woman in her 70s with COVID-19, enrolled during active disease. The CDR3 sequence: CAGLLNTEAFF. In nucleotides, the CDR3 is TGTGCCGGGCTTTTGAACACTGAAGCTTTCTTT.